This TCR beta chain was found in a study of blood T cells in healthy people across ages. General study points: TCR beta diversity, measured per million T cells, fell in a roughly linear way with age.

Next came a second PCR, run for about 7 to 12 cycles, which used a sample-barcoded 5' primer along with a J-beta primer mix. TCRdb ran MiXCR on the 5' RACE reads and lists one entry per CDR3 protein. The table includes fewer than 2 million distinct CDR3 sequences, about 39% detected once. As regards this clonotype: Its specificity is unknown.

CDR1 is ENHRY and CDR2 is SYGVKD in the germline V gene. Trimming cost V 3 bases and J 3 bases; bases outside gene matches: 5. This CDR3 has 15 amino acids. The clonotype originates from a human donor in good health. V gene TRBV10-3 combines with J gene TRBJ2-7, with 10 bases identical to TRBD1. The sample comprised blood. Written as DNA, the CDR3 is TGTGCCATCAGTGAAGTGGGACAGGGGATCTACGAGCAGTACTTC. Translated, it gives CAISEVGQGIYEQYF.